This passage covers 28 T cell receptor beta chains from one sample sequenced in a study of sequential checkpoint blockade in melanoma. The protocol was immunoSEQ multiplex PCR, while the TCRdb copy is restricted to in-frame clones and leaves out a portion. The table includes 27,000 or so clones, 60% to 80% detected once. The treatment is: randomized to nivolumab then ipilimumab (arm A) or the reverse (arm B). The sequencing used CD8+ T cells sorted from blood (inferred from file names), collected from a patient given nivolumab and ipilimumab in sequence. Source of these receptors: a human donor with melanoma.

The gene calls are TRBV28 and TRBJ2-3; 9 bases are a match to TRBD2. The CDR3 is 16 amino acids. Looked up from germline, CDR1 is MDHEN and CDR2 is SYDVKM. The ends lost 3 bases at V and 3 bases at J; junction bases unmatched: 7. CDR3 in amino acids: CASSFVSGRLTDTQYF. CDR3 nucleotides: TGTGCCAGCAGTTTCGTTAGCGGGAGATTAACAGATACGCAGTATTTT.

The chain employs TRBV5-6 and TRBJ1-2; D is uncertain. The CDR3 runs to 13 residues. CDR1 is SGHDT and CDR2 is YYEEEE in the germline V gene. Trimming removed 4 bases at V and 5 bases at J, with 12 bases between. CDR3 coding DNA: TGTGCCAGCAGCCCCGGTGCGGCGTATGGCTACACCTTC. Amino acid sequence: CASSPGAAYGYTF.

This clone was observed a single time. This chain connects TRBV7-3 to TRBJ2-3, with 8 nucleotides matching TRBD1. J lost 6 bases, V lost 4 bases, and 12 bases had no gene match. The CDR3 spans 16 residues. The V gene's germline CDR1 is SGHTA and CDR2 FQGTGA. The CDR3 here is CASSSSTGTGSDTQYF. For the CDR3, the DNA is TGTGCCAGCAGCTCCTCAACCGGGACAGGTTCGGATACGCAGTATTTT.

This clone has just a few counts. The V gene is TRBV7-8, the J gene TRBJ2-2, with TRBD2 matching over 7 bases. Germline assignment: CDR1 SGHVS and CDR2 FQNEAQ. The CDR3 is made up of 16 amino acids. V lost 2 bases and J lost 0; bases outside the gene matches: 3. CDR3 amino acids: CASSLWAGANTGELFF. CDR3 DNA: TGTGCCAGCAGCTTATGGGCGGGGGCGAACACCGGGGAGCTGTTTTTT.

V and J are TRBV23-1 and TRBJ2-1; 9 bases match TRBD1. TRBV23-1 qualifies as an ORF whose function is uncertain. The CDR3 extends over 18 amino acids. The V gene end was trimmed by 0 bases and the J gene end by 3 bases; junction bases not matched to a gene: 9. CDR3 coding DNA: TGCGCCAGCAGTCAATCCACCACAGGGGGCGAAAACTACAATGAGCAGTTCTTC. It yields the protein CASSQSTTGGENYNEQFF.

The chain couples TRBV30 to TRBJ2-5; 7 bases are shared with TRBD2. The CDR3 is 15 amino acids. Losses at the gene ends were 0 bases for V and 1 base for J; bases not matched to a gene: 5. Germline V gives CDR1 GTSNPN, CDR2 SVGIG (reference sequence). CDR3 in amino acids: CAWSVGASGQETQYF. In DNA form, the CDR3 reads TGTGCCTGGAGTGTCGGGGCTAGCGGCCAAGAGACCCAGTACTTC.

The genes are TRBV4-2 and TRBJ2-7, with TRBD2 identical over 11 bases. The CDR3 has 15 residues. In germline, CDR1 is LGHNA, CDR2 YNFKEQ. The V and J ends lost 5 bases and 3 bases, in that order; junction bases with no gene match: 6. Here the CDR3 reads CASSLATSGSYEQYF. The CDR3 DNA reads TGTGCCAGCAGCTTGGCTACTAGCGGGAGCTACGAGCAGTACTTC.

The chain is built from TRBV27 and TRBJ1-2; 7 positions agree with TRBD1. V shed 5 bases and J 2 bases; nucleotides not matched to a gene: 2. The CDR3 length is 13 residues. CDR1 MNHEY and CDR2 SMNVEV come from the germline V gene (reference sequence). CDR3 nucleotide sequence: TGTGCCAGCAGTGGGGGACAGAACTATGGCTACACCTTC. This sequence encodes CASSGGQNYGYTF.

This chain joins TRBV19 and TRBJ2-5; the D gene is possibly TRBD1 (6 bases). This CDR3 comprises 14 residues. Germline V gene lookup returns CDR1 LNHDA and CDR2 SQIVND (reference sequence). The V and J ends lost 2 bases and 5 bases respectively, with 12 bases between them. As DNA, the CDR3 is TGTGCCAGTAGTATAAAAGGACAGCTGGAGACCCAGTACTTC. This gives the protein CASSIKGQLETQYF. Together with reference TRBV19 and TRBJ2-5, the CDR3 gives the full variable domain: DGGITQSPKYLFRKEGQNVTLSCEQNLNHDAMYWYRQDPGQGLRLIYYSQIVNDFQKGDIAEGYSVSREKKESFPLTVTSAQKNPTAFYLCASSIKGQLETQYFGPGTRLLVL.

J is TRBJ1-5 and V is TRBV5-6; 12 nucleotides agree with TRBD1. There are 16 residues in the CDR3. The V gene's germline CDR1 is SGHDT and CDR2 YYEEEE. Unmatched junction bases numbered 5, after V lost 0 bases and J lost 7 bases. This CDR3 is CASSLGGQGAGQPQHF. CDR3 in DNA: TGTGCCAGCAGCTTGGGGGGACAGGGGGCCGGGCAGCCCCAGCATTTT.

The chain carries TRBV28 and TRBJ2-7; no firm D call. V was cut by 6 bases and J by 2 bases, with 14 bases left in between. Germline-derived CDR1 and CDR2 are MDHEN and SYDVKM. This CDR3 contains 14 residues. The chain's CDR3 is CASRLPTDTYEQYF. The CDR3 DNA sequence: TGTGCCAGCAGACTACCGACCGATACCTACGAGCAGTACTTC.

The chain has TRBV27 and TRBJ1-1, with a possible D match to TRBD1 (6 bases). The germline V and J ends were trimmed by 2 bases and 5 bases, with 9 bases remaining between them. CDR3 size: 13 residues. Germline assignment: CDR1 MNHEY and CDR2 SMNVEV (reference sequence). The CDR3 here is CASSLVQGTEAFF. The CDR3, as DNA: TGTGCCAGCAGTTTAGTTCAGGGGACTGAAGCTTTCTTT.

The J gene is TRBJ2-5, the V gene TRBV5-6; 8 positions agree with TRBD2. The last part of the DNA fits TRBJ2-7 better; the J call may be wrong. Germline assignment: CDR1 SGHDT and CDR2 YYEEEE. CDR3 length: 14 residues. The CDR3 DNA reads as TGTGCCAGCAGCTCGGGGGGGAGCTCCTACGAGCAGTACTTC. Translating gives CASSSGGSSYEQYF.

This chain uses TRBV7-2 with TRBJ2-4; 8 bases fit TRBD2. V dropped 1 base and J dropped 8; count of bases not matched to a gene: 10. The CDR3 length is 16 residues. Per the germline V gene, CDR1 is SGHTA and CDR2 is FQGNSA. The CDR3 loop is CASSLGTGRAWYIQYF. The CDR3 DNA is TGTGCCAGCAGCTTAGGGACCGGGAGGGCCTGGTACATTCAGTACTTC.

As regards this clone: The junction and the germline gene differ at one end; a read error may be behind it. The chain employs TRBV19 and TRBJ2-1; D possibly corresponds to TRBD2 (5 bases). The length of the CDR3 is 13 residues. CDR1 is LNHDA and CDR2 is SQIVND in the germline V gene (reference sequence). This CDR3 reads CATSGSSYNEQFF. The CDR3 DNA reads TGTGCCACTAGTGGGAGCTCCTACAATGAGCAGTTCTTC.

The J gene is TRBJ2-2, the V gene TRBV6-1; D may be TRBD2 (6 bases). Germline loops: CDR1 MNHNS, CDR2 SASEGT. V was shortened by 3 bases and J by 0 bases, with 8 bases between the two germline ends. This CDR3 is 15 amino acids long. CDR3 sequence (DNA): TGTGCCAGCAGTGAGAGACTAGCGAACACCGGGGAGCTGTTTTTT. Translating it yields CASSERLANTGELFF.

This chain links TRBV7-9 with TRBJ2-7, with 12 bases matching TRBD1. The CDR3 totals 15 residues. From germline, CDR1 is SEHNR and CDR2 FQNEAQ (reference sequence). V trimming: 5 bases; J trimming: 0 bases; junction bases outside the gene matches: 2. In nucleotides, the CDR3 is TGTGCCAGCAGCCCGGGACAGGGGGCCTCCTACGAGCAGTACTTC. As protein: CASSPGQGASYEQYF.

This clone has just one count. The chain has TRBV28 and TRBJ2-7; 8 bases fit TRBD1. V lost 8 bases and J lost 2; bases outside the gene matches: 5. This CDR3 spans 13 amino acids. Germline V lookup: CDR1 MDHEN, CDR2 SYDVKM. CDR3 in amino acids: CASQGASPYEQYF. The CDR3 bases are TGTGCCAGCCAGGGGGCGTCCCCCTACGAGCAGTACTTC.

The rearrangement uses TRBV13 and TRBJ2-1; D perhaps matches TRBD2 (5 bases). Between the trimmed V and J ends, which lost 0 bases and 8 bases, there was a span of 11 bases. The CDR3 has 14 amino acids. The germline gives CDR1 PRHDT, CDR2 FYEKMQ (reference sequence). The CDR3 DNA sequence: TGTGCCAGCAGCTTAGGCCTGAGGGCCTATGAGCAGTTCTTC. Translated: CASSLGLRAYEQFF.

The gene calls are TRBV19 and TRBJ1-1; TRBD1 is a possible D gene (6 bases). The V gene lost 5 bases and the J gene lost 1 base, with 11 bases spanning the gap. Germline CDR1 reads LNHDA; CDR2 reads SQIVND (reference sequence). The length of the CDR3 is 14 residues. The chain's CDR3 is CASSLQGRNTEAFF. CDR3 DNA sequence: TGTGCCAGTAGTTTACAGGGCCGGAACACTGAAGCTTTCTTT.

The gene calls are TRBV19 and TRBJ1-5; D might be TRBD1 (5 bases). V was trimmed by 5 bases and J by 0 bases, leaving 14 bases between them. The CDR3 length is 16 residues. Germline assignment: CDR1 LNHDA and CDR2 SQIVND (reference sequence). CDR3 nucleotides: TGTGCCAGTAGTCTCTACAGGTCCTATAGCAATCAGCCCCAGCATTTT. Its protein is CASSLYRSYSNQPQHF.

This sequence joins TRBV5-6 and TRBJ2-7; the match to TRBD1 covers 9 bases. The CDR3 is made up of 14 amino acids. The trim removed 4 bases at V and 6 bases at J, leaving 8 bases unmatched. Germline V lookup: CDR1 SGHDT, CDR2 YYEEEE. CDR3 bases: TGTGCCAGCAGCGCCGGGACAGGGTTTCGCGAGCAGTACTTC. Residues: CASSAGTGFREQYF.

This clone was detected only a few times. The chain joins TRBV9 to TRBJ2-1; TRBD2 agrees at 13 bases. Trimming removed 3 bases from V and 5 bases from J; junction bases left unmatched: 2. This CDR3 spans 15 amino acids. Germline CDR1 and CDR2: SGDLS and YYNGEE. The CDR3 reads CASSAGTSGNNEQFF. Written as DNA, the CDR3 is TGTGCCAGCAGCGCCGGGACTAGCGGGAACAATGAGCAGTTCTTC.

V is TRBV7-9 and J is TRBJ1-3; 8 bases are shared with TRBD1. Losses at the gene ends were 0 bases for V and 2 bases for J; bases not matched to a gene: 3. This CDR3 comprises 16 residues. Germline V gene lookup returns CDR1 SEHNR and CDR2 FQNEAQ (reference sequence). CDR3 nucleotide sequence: TGTGCCAGCAGCTTAGCGCAGGGGGCGGCTGGAAACACCATATATTTT. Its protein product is CASSLAQGAAGNTIYF.

The CDR3 bases are TGCGCCAGCAGCCAACCTTTCGAGGTGGATGAAGCTTTCTTT. It is translated as CASSQPFEVDEAFF. The chain uses TRBV4-1 and TRBJ1-1; the D is unclear. With 2 bases removed from V and 7 bases from J, the gap between germline ends came to 14 bases. The CDR3 is made up of 14 amino acids. CDR1 and CDR2 (germline): MGHRA, YSYEKL.

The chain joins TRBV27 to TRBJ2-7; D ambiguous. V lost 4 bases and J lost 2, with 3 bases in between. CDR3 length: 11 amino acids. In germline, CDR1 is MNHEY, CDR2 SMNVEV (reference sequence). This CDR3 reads CASSSTYEQYF. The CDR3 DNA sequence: TGTGCCAGCAGTTCCACCTACGAGCAGTACTTC.

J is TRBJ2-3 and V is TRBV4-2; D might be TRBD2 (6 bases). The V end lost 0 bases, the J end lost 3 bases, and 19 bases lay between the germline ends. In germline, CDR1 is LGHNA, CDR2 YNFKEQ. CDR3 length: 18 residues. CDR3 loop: CASSQDPEGGGGTDTQYF. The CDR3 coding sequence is TGTGCCAGCAGCCAAGATCCGGAGGGTGGTGGGGGGACAGATACGCAGTATTTT.

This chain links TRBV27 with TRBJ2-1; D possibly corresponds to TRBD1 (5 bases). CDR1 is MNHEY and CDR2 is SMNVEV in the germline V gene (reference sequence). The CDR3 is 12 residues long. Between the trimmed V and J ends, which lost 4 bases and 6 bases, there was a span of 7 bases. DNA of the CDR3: TGTGCCAGCAGTTACAGGCCCAATGAGCAGTTCTTC. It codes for CASSYRPNEQFF.